Listed below are T cell receptor beta chains from one sample, sequenced in a study of cytomegalovirus exposure and HLA in healthy donors. Repertoires were generated with immunoSEQ multiplex PCR, while TCRdb's copy carries only in-frame clones and drops some. The sample yields under 200,000 clones, about 76% seen once. The sample comprised PBMCs. These TCRs come from a woman aged 40 to 50 in good health and CMV-seropositive. The CDR3 runs from the conserved cysteine through the conserved F or W. The D gene is left open where the match is weak. The size of a clone is reported for some rows only, either as once, few or many, or as a class for expanded clones.

TRBV30	.	.	TRBJ2-3	TGTGCCTGGAGCAAGCGGACTCGGGTCACAGATACGCAGTATTTT	CAWSKRTRVTDTQYF
TRBV6-5	TRBD1	.	TRBJ2-3	TGTGCCAGCAGTTACGGGGCAGGGGGAGATACGCAGTATTTT	CASSYGAGGDTQYF
TRBV9	TRBD1	.	TRBJ2-5	TGTGCCAGCAGCGTCGGGACAGGAACATACCAAGAGACCCAGTACTTC	CASSVGTGTYQETQYF
TRBV2	TRBD2	.	TRBJ2-3	TGTGCCAGCAGTGAAATGGCGGGAGGATCAGGGGCAGATACGCAGTATTTT	CASSEMAGGSGADTQYF
TRBV6-6	TRBD1	few	TRBJ2-7	TGTGCCAGCAGTTACCGGGACAGCTTCTACGAGCAGTACTTC	CASSYRDSFYEQYF
TRBV11-3	.	few	TRBJ2-7	TGTGCCAGCAGCACCGGGGACACGGCGTTGTACGAGCAGTACTTC	CASSTGDTALYEQYF
TRBV5-1	TRBD1	.	TRBJ2-7	TGCGCCAGCAGCACCCGACAGGGCCATTACGAGCAGTACTTC	CASSTRQGHYEQYF
TRBV27	TRBD1	.	TRBJ1-2	TGTGCCAGCAGTTTACGAGACAGGGGAGGCTACACCTTC	CASSLRDRGGYTF
TRBV7-2	TRBD2	.	TRBJ2-1	TGTGCCAGCAGCTTAGAGGGCGGGGGGGCGAAAGTTCAGTTCTTC	CASSLEGGGAKVQFF
TRBV2	.	.	TRBJ1-5	TGTGCCAGCAGTGAAGACATGACCGGGGGTCAGCCCCAGCATTTT	CASSEDMTGGQPQHF
TRBV7-2	TRBD2	.	TRBJ2-7	TGTGCCAGCAGCTTTACTAGCGGGGGGGCCTACGAGCAGTACTTC	CASSFTSGGAYEQYF
TRBV7-9	TRBD2	.	TRBJ2-3	TGTGCCAGCAGCCATGGGACTAGCTCCACAGATACGCAGTATTTT	CASSHGTSSTDTQYF
TRBV27	.	.	TRBJ2-6	TGTGCCAGCGCTGGGTGGGGGGTTTACTTTGGGGCCAACGTCCTGACTTTC	CASAGWGVYFGANVLTF
TRBV5-3	TRBD1	.	TRBJ1-5	TGTGCCAGAAGCCCAGGCATGGAGGGGGCGGCCAATCAGCCCCAGCATTTT	CARSPGMEGAANQPQHF
TRBV4-3	.	.	TRBJ2-3	TGCGCCAGCAGCCAAGATCTTCGGGTAGCGGATACGCAGTATTTT	CASSQDLRVADTQYF
TRBV2	TRBD1	few	TRBJ2-7	TGTGCCAGCACGGTCCAGGGGGCAAACTACGAGCAGTACTTC	CASTVQGANYEQYF
TRBV10-1	TRBD2	.	TRBJ2-6	TGCGCCAGCAGGGCCCCTAGCGGTAGCTCTGGGGCCAACGTCCTGACTTTC	CASRAPSGSSGANVLTF
TRBV30	.	.	TRBJ2-3	TGTGCCTGGAGTAAAAGCTCGCAAGATACGCAGTATTTT	CAWSKSSQDTQYF
TRBV28	.	once	TRBJ2-6	TGTGCCAGCAGTTTATGGGCCTCTGGGGCCAACGTCCTGACTTTC	CASSLWASGANVLTF
TRBV19	TRBD1	.	TRBJ1-5	TGTGCCAGTAGAGCCGACAGGGAGGTTGGGCCCCAGCATTTT	CASRADREVGPQHF
TRBV30	TRBD2	once	TRBJ2-5	TGTGCCTGGAGTCCCGGACTAGCGGGGGGGCAAGAGACCCAGTACTTC	CAWSPGLAGGQETQYF
TRBV7-7	.	.	TRBJ2-3	TGTGCCAGCAGCTCCGCCATCACTGGAGATACGCAGTATTTT	CASSSAITGDTQYF
TRBV5-6	.	.	TRBJ1-2	TGTGCCAGCAGTCCCGGGGGGGGTGGCTACACCTTC	CASSPGGGGYTF
TRBV30	.	.	TRBJ1-3	TGTGCCTGGAGTCTACAGAACTCTGGAAACACCATATATTTT	CAWSLQNSGNTIYF
TRBV7-2	TRBD1	few	TRBJ1-3	TGTGCCAGCAGCCTTGGACAGGGGATATTGGGAAACACCATATATTTT	CASSLGQGILGNTIYF
TRBV6-6	.	.	TRBJ2-5	TGTGCCATCGCGACAGATCAAGAGACCCAGTACTTC	CAIATDQETQYF
TRBV9	.	.	TRBJ2-7	TGTGCCAGCAGCGTAGGGTACGAGCAGTACTTC	CASSVGYEQYF
TRBV2	.	.	TRBJ1-2	TGTGCCAGCAGTGAATCCACAGGGTCGCCCTATGGCTACACCTTC	CASSESTGSPYGYTF
TRBV7-9	TRBD1	.	TRBJ1-2	TGTGCCAGCAGCTTAATACAACTTGGACAGGGGGGATATGGCTACACCTTC	CASSLIQLGQGGYGYTF
TRBV5-6	TRBD2	few	TRBJ2-6	TGTGCCAGCAGCCTTTTAGCGGGAGAATTGTCTGGGGCCAACGTCCTGACTTTC	CASSLLAGELSGANVLTF
TRBV27	TRBD1	.	TRBJ1-1	TGTGCCAGCAGTTATATCCCGGACAGGGGGCAAGCTTTCTTT	CASSYIPDRGQAFF
TRBV4-1	TRBD1	few	TRBJ2-1	TGCGCCAGCAGCCAAGAAGTAACAGGGGACAATGAGCAGTTCTTC	CASSQEVTGDNEQFF
TRBV2	TRBD2	.	TRBJ2-2	TGTGCCAGCAGGACTAGCGGGAGTAACACCGGGGAGCTGTTTTTT	CASRTSGSNTGELFF
TRBV18	TRBD1	.	TRBJ2-7	TGTGCCAGCTCACCTGATCCAGGGGGAGCCTACGAGCAGTACTTC	CASSPDPGGAYEQYF
TRBV7-8	TRBD1	.	TRBJ2-5	TGTGCCAGCAGCCCGACAGGGGGGGCGGGGGAGACCCAGTACTTC	CASSPTGGAGETQYF